The sequence of this T cell receptor beta chain was determined in a study of T cell clonality in common variable immunodeficiency. The data were produced by immunoSEQ multiplex PCR, yet TCRdb's version contains in-frame clones alone and is incomplete. The data show 30,000 to 40,000 clones, none appearing only once, with roughly 3.4% held by the ten largest. The table lists this clone with many counts. The read terminates 3 residues before the CDR3 end, so the remaining end is supplied by the germline J gene. Unmatched junction bases numbered 6, after V lost 7 bases and J lost 0 bases. CDR3 length equals 14 residues. Looked up from germline, CDR1 is SEHNR and CDR2 is FQNEAQ (reference sequence).

The sequenced sample consisted of peripheral blood mononuclear cells. This TCR was recovered from a person aged 18 to 75 in good health. This rearrangement joins TRBV7-9 to TRBJ2-7; 7 bases match TRBD1. The DNA read from the CDR3 is TGTGCCAGCACCTTGGGGACAGACTCCTACGAG. Translation: CASTLGTDSYE. The whole CDR3 reads CASTLGTDSYEQYF. The full variable domain, completed using reference TRBV7-9 and TRBJ2-7, is DTGVSQNPRHKITKRGQNVTFRCDPISEHNRLYWYRQTLGQGPEFLTYFQNEAQLEKSRLLSDRFSAERPKGSFSTLEIQRTEQGDSAMYLCASTLGTDSYEQYFGPGTRLTVT.